The 16 T cell receptor beta chains listed next were all sequenced from one sample in a study of cytomegalovirus exposure and HLA in healthy donors. Primers: 60 Vbeta forward and 13 Jbeta reverse. Sequenced by immunoSEQ multiplex PCR; TCRdb stores in-frame clones only, minus some. The sample includes some 120,000 clones, around 60% of them seen just once. The specimen sequenced was PBMCs. These receptors originate from a woman in her thirties or forties in good health and CMV-seropositive.

Regarding this clone: The same CDR3 arises from other DNA sequences in this sample as well. This chain uses TRBV19 with TRBJ2-7, with D tentatively TRBD2 (7 bases). There are 15 residues in the CDR3. V lost 5 bases, J lost 2 bases, and 16 bases lay in between. Germline values: CDR1 LNHDA, CDR2 SQIVND (reference sequence). The CDR3 spells CASSPWGGGTYEQYF. The CDR3, as DNA: TGTGCCAGTAGTCCTTGGGGAGGGGGAACCTACGAGCAGTACTTC.

The chain recombines TRBV4-3 with TRBJ2-1; tentative D call: TRBD2 (6 bases). Germline CDR1 and CDR2: LGHNA and YSLEER. V was cut by 0 bases and J by 1 base, with 28 bases left in between. The CDR3 covers 22 residues. The CDR3, as DNA: TGCGCCAGCAGCCAAGAGTCTGTAAAGTCGGGCGGGACCCACGCTTCCTACAATGAGCAGTTCTTC. This gives the protein CASSQESVKSGGTHASYNEQFF.

The chain employs TRBV5-4 and TRBJ1-3; D not certain. Trimming took off 2 bases at V and 5 bases at J, with 8 bases between the two ends. The CDR3 runs 13 residues. Germline CDR1 reads SGHNT; CDR2 reads YYREEE (reference sequence). CDR3: CASSLYTRNTIYF. The CDR3 DNA is TGTGCCAGCAGCTTATACACAAGAAACACCATATATTTT.

This clone showed up just once. The chain recombines TRBV2 with TRBJ2-7, with D possibly being TRBD1 (5 bases). CDR1 and CDR2 (germline): SNHLY, FYNNEI. CDR3 size: 14 residues. The V end was cut by 7 bases, the J end by 2 bases, with 15 bases between. The CDR3, as DNA: TGTGCCAGCAATCGGGCAGGGCCTACCTACGAGCAGTACTTC. It yields the protein CASNRAGPTYEQYF.

The gene calls are TRBV5-4 and TRBJ1-1; D unclear. Germline CDR1 and CDR2: SGHNT and YYREEE (reference sequence). V lost 4 bases to trimming and J lost 4 bases, with 11 bases between them. The CDR3 runs to 13 residues. CDR3 loop: CASSQTSTTEAFF. CDR3 in DNA: TGTGCCAGCAGCCAAACATCAACCACTGAAGCTTTCTTT. The full variable domain, rest sourced from reference TRBV5-4 and TRBJ1-1, is ETGVTQSPTHLIKTRGQQVTLRCSSQSGHNTVSWYQQALGQGPQFIFQYYREEENGRGNFPPRFSGLQFPNYSSELNVNALELDDSALYLCASSQTSTTEAFFGQGTRLTVV.

The chain combines TRBV19 with TRBJ1-2, with D tentatively TRBD1 (6 bases). The CDR3 has 14 amino acids. Trimming pared 3 bases from V and 1 base from J, leaving 9 bases between. The germline gives CDR1 LNHDA, CDR2 SQIVND (reference sequence). This chain's CDR3 is CASSIGTNNYGYTF. CDR3 nucleotide sequence: TGTGCCAGTAGTATCGGGACAAATAACTATGGCTACACCTTC.

The chain recombines TRBV4-3 with TRBJ1-1; D not certain. The germline gives CDR1 LGHNA, CDR2 YSLEER. With 0 bases removed from V and 0 bases from J, the gap between germline ends came to 11 bases. The CDR3 has 16 amino acids. The CDR3 loop reads CASSQDLRTMNTEAFF. CDR3 sequence (DNA): TGCGCCAGCAGCCAAGATCTTAGGACTATGAACACTGAAGCTTTCTTT.

The V and J genes are TRBV15 and TRBJ2-1, with D possibly being TRBD2 (6 bases). The CDR3 loop spans 17 amino acids. Trimming left V 3 bases short and J 0 bases short, with 15 bases between. Germline loops: CDR1 LNHNV, CDR2 YYDKDF (reference sequence). CDR3 amino acids: CATSSLATGSSYNEQFF. For the CDR3, the DNA is TGTGCCACCAGCAGCCTAGCGACCGGCAGCTCCTACAATGAGCAGTTCTTC.

The chain combines TRBV27 with TRBJ2-1; perhaps TRBD2 as D (6 bases). The CDR3 loop spans 16 amino acids. The ends were cut back, 3 bases at V and 11 bases at J, with 23 bases in the middle. Germline V gene data show CDR1 as MNHEY and CDR2 as SMNVEV (reference sequence). CDR3 loop: CASSLSGESPYSQQFF. The DNA of the CDR3 is TGTGCCAGCAGTTTGTCGGGAGAGAGCCCCTACAGTCAGCAGTTCTTC.

The chain uses TRBV5-1 and TRBJ2-1; 12 nucleotides match TRBD1. The CDR3 spans 15 residues. The V gene end was trimmed by 4 bases and the J gene end by 8 bases; junction bases not matched to a gene: 7. CDR1 is SGHRS and CDR2 is YFSETQ in the germline V gene. The CDR3 reads CASSPGTGGTYEQFF. DNA of the CDR3: TGCGCCAGCAGCCCCGGGACAGGGGGCACATATGAGCAGTTCTTC.

The table lists this clone with a few counts. V and J are TRBV28 and TRBJ2-5; D not certain. Gene TRBJ2-7 matches the end of the DNA better, so the J call may be wrong. The germline gives CDR1 MDHEN, CDR2 SYDVKM. The CDR3 sequence is 12 residues long. DNA for the CDR3: TGTGCCAGCCGAGTGTCCTCCTACGAGCAGTACTTC. It is translated as CASRVSSYEQYF.

The chain employs TRBV6-6 and TRBJ1-6; 8 nucleotides match TRBD1. From germline, CDR1 is MNHNY and CDR2 SVGAGI (reference sequence). CDR3 length: 14 amino acids. After removal of 2 bases from V and 10 bases from J, the junction contained 4 bases not matched to a gene. The DNA for the CDR3 is TGTGCCAGCAGTTACGGACAGGGAGGGTCACCCCTCCACTTT. It is translated as CASSYGQGGSPLHF.

This clone was seen only once. The V call is TRBV27, the J call TRBJ2-7, with 8 bases matching TRBD1. The CDR3 has 13 residues. The germline V gene has CDR1 MNHEY and CDR2 SMNVEV (reference sequence). The V and J ends lost 5 bases and 4 bases, in that order; junction bases with no gene match: 4. CDR3 region: CASSAGTGYEQYF. Written as DNA, the CDR3 is TGTGCCAGCAGTGCCGGGACAGGATACGAGCAGTACTTC.

The rearrangement links TRBV14 to TRBJ1-2, with D uncertain. The CDR3 contains 17 residues. The V gene's germline CDR1 is SGHDN and CDR2 FVKESK. Trimming removed 0 bases from V and 2 bases from J, with 16 bases in between. CDR3: CASSQDVAGSGNYGYTF. As DNA, the CDR3 is TGTGCCAGCAGCCAAGATGTGGCGGGCAGCGGAAACTATGGCTACACCTTC.

This chain joins TRBV11-2 and TRBJ2-1, with TRBD2 matching 14 bases. The length of the CDR3 is 18 residues. V lost 3 bases to trimming and J lost 4 bases; unmatched junction nucleotides: 8. Germline CDR1 and CDR2: SGHAT and FQNNGV. In DNA, the CDR3 is TGTGCCAGCAGCTTCCCGGGACTAGCGGGAGTGGGTTACAATGAGCAGTTCTTC. Its translation: CASSFPGLAGVGYNEQFF.

The chain couples TRBV2 to TRBJ2-7; D gene unclear. Between the trimmed V and J ends, which lost 7 bases and 4 bases, there was a span of 17 bases. Germline V gene sequence: CDR1 SNHLY, CDR2 FYNNEI. CDR3 length equals 14 residues. The CDR3 DNA reads as TGTGCCAGCATGTTCACCTATCTATCTTACGAGCAGTACTTC. Its protein product is CASMFTYLSYEQYF.